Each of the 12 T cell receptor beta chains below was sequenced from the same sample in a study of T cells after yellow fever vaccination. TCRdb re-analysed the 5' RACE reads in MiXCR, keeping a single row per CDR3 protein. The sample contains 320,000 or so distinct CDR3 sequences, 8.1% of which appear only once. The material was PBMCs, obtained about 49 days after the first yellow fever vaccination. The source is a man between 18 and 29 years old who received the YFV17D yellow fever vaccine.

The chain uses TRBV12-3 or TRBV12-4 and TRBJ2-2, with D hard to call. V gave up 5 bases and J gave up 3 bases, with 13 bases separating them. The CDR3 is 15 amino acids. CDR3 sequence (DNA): TGTGCCAGCAGTGCCGTGTTGGGATACACCGGGGAGCTGTTTTTT. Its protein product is CASSAVLGYTGELFF.

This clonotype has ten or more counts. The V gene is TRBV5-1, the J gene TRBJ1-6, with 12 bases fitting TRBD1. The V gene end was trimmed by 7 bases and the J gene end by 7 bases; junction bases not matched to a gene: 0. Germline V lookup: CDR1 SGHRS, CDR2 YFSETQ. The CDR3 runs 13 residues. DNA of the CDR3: TGCGCCAGCGGGACAGGGGGCAATTCACCCCTCCACTTT. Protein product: CASGTGGNSPLHF.

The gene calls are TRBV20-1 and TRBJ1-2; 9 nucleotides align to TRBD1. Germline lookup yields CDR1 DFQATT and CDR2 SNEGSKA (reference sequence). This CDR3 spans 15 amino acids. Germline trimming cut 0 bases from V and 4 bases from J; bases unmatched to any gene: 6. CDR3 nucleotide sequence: TGCAGTGCTAGAGACCGGACAGGGGCTGGCTATGGCTACACCTTC. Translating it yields CSARDRTGAGYGYTF.

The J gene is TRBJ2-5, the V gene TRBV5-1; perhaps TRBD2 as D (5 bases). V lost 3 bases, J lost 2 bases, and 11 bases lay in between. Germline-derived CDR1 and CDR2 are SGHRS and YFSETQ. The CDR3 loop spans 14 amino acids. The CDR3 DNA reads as TGCGCCAGCAGCTCGAGCGGTAATCAAGAGACCCAGTACTTC. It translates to CASSSSGNQETQYF.

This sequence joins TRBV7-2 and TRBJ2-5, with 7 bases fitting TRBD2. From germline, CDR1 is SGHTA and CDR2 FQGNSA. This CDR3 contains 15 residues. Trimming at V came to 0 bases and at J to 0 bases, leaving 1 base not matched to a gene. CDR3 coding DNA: TGTGCCAGCAGCTTAGCCGGGACTAACCAAGAGACCCAGTACTTC. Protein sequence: CASSLAGTNQETQYF.

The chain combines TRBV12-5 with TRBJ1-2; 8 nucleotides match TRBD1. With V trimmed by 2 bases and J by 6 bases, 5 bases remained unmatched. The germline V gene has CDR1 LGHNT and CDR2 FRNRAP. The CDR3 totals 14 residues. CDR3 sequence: CASGLSGQDHGYTF. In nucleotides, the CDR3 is TGTGCTAGTGGTTTGTCGGGACAGGATCATGGCTACACCTTC.

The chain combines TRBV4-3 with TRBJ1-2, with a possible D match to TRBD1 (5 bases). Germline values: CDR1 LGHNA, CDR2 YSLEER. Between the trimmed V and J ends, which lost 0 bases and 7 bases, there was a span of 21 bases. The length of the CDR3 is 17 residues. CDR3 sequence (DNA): TGCGCCAGCAGCCAAGATCCCGGGACTTTGTTGACGGGTGGCTACACCTTC. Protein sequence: CASSQDPGTLLTGGYTF.

CDR3 amino acids: CASSLTVAKNIQYF. CDR3 bases: TGCGCCAGCAGCTTGACGGTAGCCAAAAACATTCAGTACTTC. The chain recombines TRBV5-1 with TRBJ2-4; D remains ambiguous. The CDR3 runs to 14 residues. The V gene lost 1 base and the J gene lost 0 bases, with 5 bases spanning the gap. Germline assignment: CDR1 SGHRS and CDR2 YFSETQ. Full variable domain (remainder filled in from reference TRBV5-1 and TRBJ2-4): KAGVTQTPRYLIKTRGQQVTLSCSPISGHRSVSWYQQTPGQGLQFLFEYFSETQRNKGNFPGRFSGRQFSNSRSEMNVSTLELGDSALYLCASSLTVAKNIQYFGAGTRLSVL.

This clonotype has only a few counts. As DNA, the CDR3 is TGTGCCACCAGCAGAGATCTTAGGGGGCACCACGAGCAGTACTTC. This sequence encodes CATSRDLRGHHEQYF. The chain joins TRBV15 to TRBJ2-7; TRBD1 agrees at 7 bases. Per the germline V gene, CDR1 is LNHNV and CDR2 is YYDKDF (reference sequence). This CDR3 is built from 15 residues. V lost 0 bases to trimming and J lost 5 bases; unmatched junction nucleotides: 7.

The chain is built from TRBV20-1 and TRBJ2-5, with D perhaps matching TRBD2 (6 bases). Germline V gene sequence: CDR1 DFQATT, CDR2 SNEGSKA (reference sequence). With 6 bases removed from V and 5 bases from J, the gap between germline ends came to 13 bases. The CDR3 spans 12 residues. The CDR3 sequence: CSAQGGVETQYF. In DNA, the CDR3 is TGCAGTGCCCAGGGCGGGGTCGAGACCCAGTACTTC.

The CDR3 sequence: CASRKTSPGTQYF. The CDR3 DNA reads TGTGCCAGCCGTAAGACTAGCCCAGGGACCCAGTACTTC. This chain uses TRBV2 with TRBJ2-5; TRBD2 matches at 7 bases. V gave up 8 bases and J gave up 7 bases; unmatched junction bases: 10. This CDR3 comprises 13 residues. Germline CDR1 and CDR2: SNHLY and FYNNEI.

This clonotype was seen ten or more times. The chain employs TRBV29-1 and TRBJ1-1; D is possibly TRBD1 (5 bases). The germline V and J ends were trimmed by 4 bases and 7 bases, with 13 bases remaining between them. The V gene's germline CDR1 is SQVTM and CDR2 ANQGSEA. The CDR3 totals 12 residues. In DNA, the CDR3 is TGCAGCGTTGCCCTCTTCCAGGGTGAAGCTTTCTTT. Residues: CSVALFQGEAFF.